This entry lists 12 T cell receptor beta chains sequenced from one sample in a study of blood T cell repertoires in COVID-19. Here immunoSEQ multiplex PCR was the method, and the copy in TCRdb shows in-frame clones only, minus some. The sample contains roughly 40,000 clones, roughly 90% of which appear only once. Material for sequencing was peripheral blood. The receptors were gathered from a human donor in a cohort sampled during active COVID-19.

V usage is TRBV5-5 and J usage is TRBJ1-5; 9 nucleotides align to TRBD1. Germline V gives CDR1 SGHKS, CDR2 YYEKEE (reference sequence). V dropped 4 bases and J dropped 7; count of bases not matched to a gene: 9. CDR3 length: 15 amino acids. CDR3 in DNA: TGTGCCAGCAGCACGGGACAGGGAATCGGGCAGCCCCAGCATTTT. Translated, it gives CASSTGQGIGQPQHF.

This clone occurred a few times. V and J are TRBV29-1 and TRBJ2-7; TRBD1 matches 7 bases. CDR1 is SQVTM, CDR2 ANQGSEA, per germline. With V trimmed by 4 bases and J by 5 bases, 8 bases remained unmatched. This CDR3 comprises 13 residues. In DNA, the CDR3 is TGCAGCGTTGCACAGGGGTGGATTGACGAGCAGTACTTC. This sequence encodes CSVAQGWIDEQYF.

The chain has TRBV11-2 and TRBJ2-5; 7 nucleotides agree with TRBD1. Germline CDR1 reads SGHAT; CDR2 reads FQNNGV. J lost 5 bases, V lost 3 bases, and 3 bases had no gene match. This CDR3 has 13 residues. CDR3 residues: CASSLGQRETQYF. In nucleotides, the CDR3 is TGTGCCAGCAGCTTGGGACAGAGGGAGACCCAGTACTTC.

The DNA for the CDR3 is TGTGCCAGCAGCCAAGGGGACAGGGGGCCTTTGGAGACCCAGTACTTC. Translated: CASSQGDRGPLETQYF. This sequence joins TRBV3-1 (or the pseudogene TRBV3-2) and TRBJ2-5, with TRBD1 identical over 12 bases. CDR3 length equals 16 residues. The junction had 5 bases not matched to a gene; V was cut back by 1 base and J by 5 bases. Looked up from germline, CDR1 is LGHDT and CDR2 is YNNKEL (reference sequence).

The rearrangement joins TRBV5-4 to TRBJ2-6, with D hard to call. Trimming took 1 base from V and 0 from J, leaving 11 bases between them. CDR3 length: 17 amino acids. Germline values: CDR1 SGHNT, CDR2 YYREEE (reference sequence). The CDR3 spells CASSLSLTGSGANVLTF. CDR3 DNA sequence: TGTGCCAGCAGCTTGAGTCTGACGGGCTCTGGGGCCAACGTCCTGACTTTC.

V and J are TRBV19 and TRBJ1-4; D is undetermined. Germline assignment: CDR1 LNHDA and CDR2 SQIVND (reference sequence). CDR3 length: 14 residues. V was cut by 1 base and J by 5 bases, with 8 bases left in between. The chain's CDR3 is CASSIGTRNEKLFF. DNA for the CDR3: TGTGCCAGTAGTATAGGTACCAGGAATGAAAAACTGTTTTTT.

CDR3 DNA: TGTGCCAGCAGGGTAGGGACTAGCGGGAGGGAGCAGTTCTTC. Amino acid sequence: CASRVGTSGREQFF. The rearrangement uses TRBV19 and TRBJ2-1; TRBD2 aligns across 15 bases. CDR1 and CDR2 (germline): LNHDA, SQIVND (reference sequence). The J segment lost 10 bases and the V segment lost 9 bases, leaving 7 bases of the junction unmatched. The CDR3 consists of 14 residues.

The rearrangement links TRBV27 to TRBJ1-5, with D possibly being TRBD1 (6 bases). Germline CDR1 and CDR2: MNHEY and SMNVEV (reference sequence). The CDR3 extends over 15 amino acids. V lost 4 bases and J lost 2, with 12 bases in between. The CDR3 coding sequence is TGTGCCAGCAGTTCCAGGGGCCCCGGCAATCAGCCCCAGCATTTT. Amino acids: CASSSRGPGNQPQHF.

The rearrangement uses TRBV4-2 and TRBJ2-3, with 10 positions matching TRBD2. The V gene end was trimmed by 0 bases and the J gene end by 10 bases; junction bases not matched to a gene: 16. Germline V lookup: CDR1 LGHNA, CDR2 YNFKEQ. This CDR3 spans 18 amino acids. The CDR3 sequence is CASSQDPLQRGGIDAQYF. The CDR3 coding sequence is TGTGCCAGCAGCCAAGATCCCCTCCAGCGGGGGGGCATCGACGCGCAGTATTTT.

This clone was detected only once. The chain uses TRBV3-1 (or the pseudogene TRBV3-2) and TRBJ1-2; the match to TRBD1 covers 9 bases. The CDR3 is 16 amino acids. Germline loops: CDR1 LGHDT, CDR2 YNNKEL (reference sequence). The junction had 11 bases not matched to a gene; V was cut back by 5 bases and J by 4 bases. The CDR3 loop reads CASSYRDRERLYGYTF. The CDR3 DNA sequence: TGTGCCAGCAGCTATCGGGACAGGGAAAGACTCTATGGCTACACCTTC.

The chain uses TRBV5-6 and TRBJ2-7; a possible D gene is TRBD1 (6 bases). CDR1 SGHDT and CDR2 YYEEEE come from the germline V gene. The CDR3 spans 14 residues. Trimming removed 1 base from V and 2 bases from J, with 10 bases in between. CDR3 sequence: CASSLNRAAYEQYF. As DNA, the CDR3 is TGTGCCAGCAGCTTGAACAGGGCGGCCTACGAGCAGTACTTC. Combining the CDR3 with reference TRBV5-6 and TRBJ2-7 gives the whole variable domain DAGVTQSPTHLIKTRGQQVTLRCSPKSGHDTVSWYQQALGQGPQFIFQYYEEEERQRGNFPDRFSGHQFPNYSSELNVNALLLGDSALYLCASSLNRAAYEQYFGPGTRLTVT.

The chain links TRBV29-1 to TRBJ2-7; unclear D gene. Trimming removed 7 bases at V and 2 bases at J, with 12 bases between. The germline CDR1 and CDR2 sequences are SQVTM and ANQGSEA. The CDR3 has 12 amino acids. The CDR3 sequence is CSASRSPYEQYF. The DNA for the CDR3 is TGCAGCGCCTCACGGAGCCCCTACGAGCAGTACTTC.